This T cell receptor (beta chain) was sequenced for a study of blood T cell repertoires in COVID-19. Study background: T cells, B-cell-depleted T cells, or PBMCs provided the cDNA or gDNA that served as material.

Under the authors' procedure: For nucleated cells, counts were estimated from reference gene primer amplification. Clones were read by immunoSEQ multiplex PCR, and TCRdb kept only the in-frame ones, dropping some. That table is the source of V, J and clone size, and D and trimming were worked out from the DNA. The sample has over 400,000 clones, roughly 88% seen once. This CDR3 is built from 14 residues. V lost 11 bases and J 0 bases, leaving 17 bases between the germline ends. Looked up from germline, CDR1 is MNHEY and CDR2 is SVGAGI. The sample consisted of peripheral blood. This clonotype originated in a human donor in a cohort sampled during active COVID-19. The chain uses TRBV6-5 and TRBJ2-7, with D perhaps TRBD1 (5 bases). The CDR3 spells CASRPGFSSYEQYF. The CDR3 DNA follows: TGTGCCTCACGACCAGGGTTTAGCTCCTACGAGCAGTACTTC.